The entry below describes one TCR beta chain. V lost 1 base and J lost 0, with 8 bases in between. The CDR3 contains 15 residues. Per germline, CDR1 SGHAT and CDR2 FQNNGV. The time point is: patch test 3, about 24 weeks after DPC sensitization. Stated treatment: therapeutic diphenylcyclopropenone sensitization with weekly scalp DPC. Donors were 18 to 70-year-old alopecia patients suitable for DPC. These data originate in a study of human T cells and chemical hapten exposure. Within the library, unique molecular identifiers were attached to each individual cDNA molecule. Each CDR3 protein gets one entry after TCRdb re-called the RACE reads with MiXCR. Of 190,000 or so distinct CDR3 sequences in the sample, 20% to 25% were seen once.

V usage is TRBV11-2 and J usage is TRBJ2-3; D not resolved. This clonotype originated in a woman aged 40 to 50 with alopecia areata. Some clones in this sample may be carry-over from other donors' samples. Material: whole blood, obtained in connection with sensitization to the hapten diphenylcyclopropenone (DPC). The CDR3 coding sequence is TGTGCCAGCAGCTTAGCGCGCCTCAGCACAGATACGCAGTATTTT. This sequence encodes CASSLARLSTDTQYF.